This T cell receptor (beta chain) comes out of a study of T cells in Graves' hyperthyroidism and ophthalmopathy. Findings and limits, study-wide: A model built on 13 V-J features separated ophthalmopathy from stable hyperthyroidism.

In its sample, this clonotype was seen a few times. What it binds is unknown. Amplification yielded TCR beta CDR3 regions, with RNA transcripts as the source. Primed by the HTBI set, a first-round RT-PCR was run on the TCR CDR3. In TCRdb, the multiplex PCR reads were re-called with MiXCR into one record per CDR3 protein. The sample carries 500,000 to 650,000 distinct CDR3 sequences, about a sixth recorded once. The V end was cut by 0 bases, the J end by 0 bases, with 21 bases between. The CDR3 loop spans 18 amino acids. The V gene's germline CDR1 is DFQATT and CDR2 SNEGSKA (reference sequence). The sequenced material came from blood. V and J are TRBV20-1 and TRBJ2-7; D gene ambiguous. The sequence came from a woman aged 18-29 years with Graves' ophthalmopathy. DNA for the CDR3: TGCAGTGCTAGAGATCTTGAGTTGCGGAATTGGGACTCCTACGAGCAGTACTTC. The encoded protein is CSARDLELRNWDSYEQYF.